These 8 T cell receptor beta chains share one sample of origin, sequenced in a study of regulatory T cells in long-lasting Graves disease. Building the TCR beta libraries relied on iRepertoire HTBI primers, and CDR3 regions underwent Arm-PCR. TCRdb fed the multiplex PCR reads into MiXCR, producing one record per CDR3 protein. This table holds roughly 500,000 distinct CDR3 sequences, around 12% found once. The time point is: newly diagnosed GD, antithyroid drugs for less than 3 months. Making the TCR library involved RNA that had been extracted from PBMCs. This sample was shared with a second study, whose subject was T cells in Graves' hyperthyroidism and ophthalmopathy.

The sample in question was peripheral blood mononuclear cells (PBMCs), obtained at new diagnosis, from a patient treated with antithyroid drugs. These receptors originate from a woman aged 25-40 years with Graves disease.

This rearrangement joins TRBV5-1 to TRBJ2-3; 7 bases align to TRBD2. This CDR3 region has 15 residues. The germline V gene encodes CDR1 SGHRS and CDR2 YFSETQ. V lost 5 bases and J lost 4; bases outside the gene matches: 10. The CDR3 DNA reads TGCGCCAGCAGTAGGGAGGGAGTTGGTCCAGATACGCAGTATTTT. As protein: CASSREGVGPDTQYF.

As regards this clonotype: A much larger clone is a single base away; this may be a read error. The CDR3 DNA sequence: TGTGCCAGCTCGCGCAAGAGACTAGATAGGGAGGCCCAGTACTTC. Translated: CASSRKRLDREAQYF. The V and J genes are TRBV18 and TRBJ2-5, with D possibly TRBD2 on 6 matching bases. CDR3 length: 15 residues. Germline CDR1 reads KGHSH; CDR2 reads LQKENI. Trimming removed 6 bases from V and 9 bases from J, with 23 bases in between.

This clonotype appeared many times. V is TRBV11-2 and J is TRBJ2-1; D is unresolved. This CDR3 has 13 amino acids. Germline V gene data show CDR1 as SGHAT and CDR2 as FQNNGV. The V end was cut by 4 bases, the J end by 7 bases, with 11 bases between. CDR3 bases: TGTGCCAGCAGCTCCCTGGTTAGGAATGAGCAGTTCTTC. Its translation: CASSSLVRNEQFF.

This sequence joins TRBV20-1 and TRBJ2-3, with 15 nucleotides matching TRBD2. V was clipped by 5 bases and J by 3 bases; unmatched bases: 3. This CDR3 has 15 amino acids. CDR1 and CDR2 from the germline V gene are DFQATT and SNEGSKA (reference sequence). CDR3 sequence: CSAQGLAGGTDTQYF. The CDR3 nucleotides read TGCAGTGCTCAAGGACTAGCGGGAGGGACAGATACGCAGTATTTT.

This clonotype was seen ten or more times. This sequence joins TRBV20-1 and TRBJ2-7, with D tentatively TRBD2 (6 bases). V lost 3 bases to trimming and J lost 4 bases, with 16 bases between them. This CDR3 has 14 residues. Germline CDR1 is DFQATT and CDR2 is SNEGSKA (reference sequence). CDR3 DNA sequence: TGCAGTGCTAGGGGGACTGTTATCACGTACGAGCAGTACTTC. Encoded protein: CSARGTVITYEQYF.

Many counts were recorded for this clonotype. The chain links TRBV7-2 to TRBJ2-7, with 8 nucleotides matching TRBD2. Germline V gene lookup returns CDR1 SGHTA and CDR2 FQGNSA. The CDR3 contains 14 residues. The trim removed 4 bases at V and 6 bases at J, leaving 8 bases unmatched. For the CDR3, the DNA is TGTGCCAGCAGCTATACCGGGACTAGGAGCGAGCAGTACTTC. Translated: CASSYTGTRSEQYF.

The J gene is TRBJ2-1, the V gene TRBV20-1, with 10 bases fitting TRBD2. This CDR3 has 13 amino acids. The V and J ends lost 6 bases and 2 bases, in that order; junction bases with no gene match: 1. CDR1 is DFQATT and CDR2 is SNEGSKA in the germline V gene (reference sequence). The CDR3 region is CSALAGAYNEQFF. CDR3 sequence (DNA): TGCAGTGCCCTAGCGGGAGCCTACAATGAGCAGTTCTTC.

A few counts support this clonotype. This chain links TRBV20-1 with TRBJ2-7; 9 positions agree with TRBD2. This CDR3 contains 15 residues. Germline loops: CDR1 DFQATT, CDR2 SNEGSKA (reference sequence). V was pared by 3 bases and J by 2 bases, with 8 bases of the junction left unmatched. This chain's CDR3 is CSASFGLAGPYEQYF. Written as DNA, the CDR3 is TGCAGTGCTAGTTTTGGGCTAGCGGGACCCTACGAGCAGTACTTC.